Included here is one T cell receptor (beta chain) sequence, with context. The data belong to a study of blood T cell repertoires in COVID-19. Study in general: There were acute and convalescent COVID-19 samples, and they came from the United States, Italy and Spain. In each case, the material was cDNA or gDNA derived from T cells, B-cell-depleted T cells, or PBMCs.

Authors' methods: The assay estimated nucleated cells by amplifying reference gene primers. Using immunoSEQ multiplex PCR, the repertoire was profiled, and TCRdb retains in-frame clones only, with some absent. The V and J calls and clone size were taken over from that table, and D and trimming were inferred from the DNA. The sample consists of 140,000 or so clones, around four fifths of them appearing once. Per the germline V gene, CDR1 is MNHEY and CDR2 is SVGAGI. The CDR3 has 13 residues. Trimming stripped 2 bases from V and 1 base from J, with 5 bases between. The sequencing sample was made of peripheral blood. The receptor was derived from a human donor in a cohort sampled during active COVID-19. V and J are TRBV6-5 and TRBJ1-1, with D possibly matching TRBD1 (5 bases). CDR3 bases: TGTGCCAGCAGTTACCAGGGGAACACTGAAGCTTTCTTT. This codes for CASSYQGNTEAFF.